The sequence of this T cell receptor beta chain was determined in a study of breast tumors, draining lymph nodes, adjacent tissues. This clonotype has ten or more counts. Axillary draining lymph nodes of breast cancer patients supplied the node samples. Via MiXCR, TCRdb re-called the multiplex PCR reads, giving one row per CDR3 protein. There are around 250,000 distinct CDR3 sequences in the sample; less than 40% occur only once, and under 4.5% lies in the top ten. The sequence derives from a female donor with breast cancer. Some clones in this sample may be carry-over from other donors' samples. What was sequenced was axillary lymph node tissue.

Here the CDR3 DNA reads TGCAGCGTTGAAGGGACCATCCCCGACTATGGCTACACCTTC. It is translated as CSVEGTIPDYGYTF. The chain is built from TRBV29-1 and TRBJ1-2, with D uncertain. CDR3 length equals 14 residues. Germline loops: CDR1 SQVTM, CDR2 ANQGSEA. V dropped 1 base and J dropped 3 bases, with 12 bases sitting between them.